Following are 25 T cell receptor beta chains from one sample sequenced in a study of T cells in Graves' hyperthyroidism and ophthalmopathy. Amplification of TCR beta CDR3 regions used RNA as the template. First-round RT-PCR targeting the TCR CDR3 was performed with the HTBI primer set. TCRdb called the multiplex PCR reads again in MiXCR, with one record for every CDR3 protein. Among 280,000 or so distinct CDR3 sequences listed, around 15% were seen once. Sequenced: blood. These receptor sequences come from a woman aged 50 to 60 with Graves' hyperthyroidism that later progressed to Graves' ophthalmopathy.

This clonotype appeared many times. The chain is built from TRBV20-1 and TRBJ1-1; no clear D gene. The CDR3 runs to 12 residues. Germline loops: CDR1 DFQATT, CDR2 SNEGSKA (reference sequence). The V gene lost 2 bases and the J gene lost 3 bases, with 7 bases spanning the gap. The CDR3 is CSARPYHTEAFF. In DNA, the CDR3 is TGCAGTGCTAGACCATATCACACTGAAGCTTTCTTT.

This clonotype was seen many times. This chain links TRBV12-3 or TRBV12-4 with TRBJ2-1; 7 bases map to TRBD2. CDR3 length: 17 amino acids. V lost 6 bases to trimming and J lost 1 base; unmatched junction nucleotides: 12. The CDR3: CASSPPTGRESYNEQFF. CDR3 nucleotide sequence: TGTGCCAGCAGCCCCCCCACCGGGCGGGAGTCCTACAATGAGCAGTTCTTC.

This clonotype was seen repeatedly, ten times or more. The chain employs TRBV5-4 and TRBJ2-1; possible D gene TRBD2, 5 bases. The V gene's germline CDR1 is SGHNT and CDR2 YYREEE (reference sequence). The V end was cut by 0 bases, the J end by 3 bases, with 10 bases between. There are 15 residues in the CDR3. The CDR3 loop reads CASSLDIRDYNEQFF. In DNA form, the CDR3 reads TGTGCCAGCAGCTTGGACATCCGGGACTACAATGAGCAGTTCTTC.

Many counts were recorded for this clonotype. The V gene is TRBV19, the J gene TRBJ2-7, with 9 bases identical to TRBD1. CDR3 size: 15 residues. CDR1 and CDR2 from the germline V gene are LNHDA and SQIVND (reference sequence). V shed 6 bases, J shed 5 bases, and the junction held 11 bases outside the gene matches. Here the CDR3 DNA reads TGTGCCAGTAGCCGGCGGGACAGGGCTCCTAACGAGCAGTACTTC. This sequence encodes CASSRRDRAPNEQYF.

This clonotype has just one count. This rearrangement joins TRBV7-9 to TRBJ2-3; D not certain. V dropped 1 base and J dropped 1 base, with 12 bases sitting between them. The CDR3 is 16 residues long. From germline, CDR1 is SEHNR and CDR2 FQNEAQ (reference sequence). This CDR3 is CASSLGTEERTDTQYF. The CDR3 DNA is TGTGCCAGCAGCTTAGGGACGGAAGAACGCACAGATACGCAGTATTTT.

In its sample, this clonotype was seen many times. V is TRBV6-2 or TRBV6-3 and J is TRBJ2-1; 12 nucleotides align to TRBD2. The length of the CDR3 is 16 residues. Per the germline V gene, CDR1 is MNHEY and CDR2 is SVGEGT. The J segment lost 9 bases and the V segment lost 2 bases, leaving 8 bases of the junction unmatched. CDR3 residues: CASSYGLAGGPGEQFF. Here the CDR3 DNA reads TGTGCCAGCAGTTACGGGCTAGCGGGAGGGCCCGGTGAGCAGTTCTTC.

There are many counts of this clonotype. The CDR3 region is CASSYSQRETGETQYF. DNA of the CDR3: TGTGCCAGCAGTTACTCCCAGCGGGAGACCGGAGAGACCCAGTACTTC. J is TRBJ2-5 and V is TRBV6-2 or TRBV6-3, with 8 bases identical to TRBD2. The CDR3 has 16 amino acids. The germline CDR1 and CDR2 sequences are MNHEY and SVGEGT. The trim removed 0 bases at V and 4 bases at J, leaving 7 bases unmatched.

This clonotype has more than one count but fewer than ten. This sequence joins TRBV6-2 or TRBV6-3 and TRBJ2-4; TRBD1 matches 7 bases. J lost 0 bases, V lost 5 bases, and 13 bases had no gene match. The germline V gene encodes CDR1 MNHEY and CDR2 SVGEGT. The CDR3 spans 18 residues. The CDR3 coding sequence is TGTGCCAGCAGTGCCGATGCCTACAGGGGCCCAGCCAAAAACATTCAGTACTTC. Protein sequence: CASSADAYRGPAKNIQYF.

In this sample, this clonotype turned up many times. V is TRBV18 and J is TRBJ2-1, with D perhaps TRBD1 or TRBD2 (5 bases each). CDR1 KGHSH and CDR2 LQKENI come from the germline V gene. CDR3 length: 15 amino acids. Trimming removed 4 bases from V and 2 bases from J, with 12 bases in between. In nucleotides, the CDR3 is TGTGCCAGCTCACTGCAGGGAGCCCCCTACAATGAGCAGTTCTTC. Translation gives CASSLQGAPYNEQFF.

As concerns this clonotype: At one end the junction does not follow the germline gene, possibly because of a read error. The V call is TRBV20-1, the J call TRBJ2-2, with 12 bases aligning to TRBD2. CDR1 is DFQATT and CDR2 is SNEGSKA in the germline V gene (reference sequence). The length of the CDR3 is 15 residues. The CDR3 DNA reads as TGCAGTGCCCCAAAACTAGCGGGAGGTACCGGGGAGCCGTTTTTT. Amino acids: CSAPKLAGGTGEPFF.

There are many counts of this clonotype. This chain connects TRBV20-1 to TRBJ2-5, with TRBD2 matching 13 bases. Germline V gene data show CDR1 as DFQATT and CDR2 as SNEGSKA (reference sequence). V trimming: 1 base; J trimming: 7 bases; junction bases outside the gene matches: 6. This CDR3 has 15 amino acids. The CDR3 loop reads CSARVGTSGTVTQYF. DNA of the CDR3: TGCAGTGCTAGAGTGGGGACTAGCGGGACCGTGACCCAGTACTTC.

This clonotype was found many times. The chain couples TRBV2 to TRBJ2-1; 7 bases match TRBD2. The CDR3 covers 16 residues. CDR1 is SNHLY and CDR2 is FYNNEI in the germline V gene. Trimming at V came to 5 bases and at J to 5 bases, leaving 12 bases not matched to a gene. The CDR3 sequence: CASSQGPRLADNEQFF. The CDR3, as DNA: TGTGCCAGCAGTCAGGGCCCGAGGCTAGCGGACAATGAGCAGTTCTTC.

CDR3 region: CASSPRTGISNSPLHF. The CDR3 nucleotides read TGTGCCAGCAGCCCTCGGACAGGGATAAGCAATTCACCCCTCCACTTT. The chain has TRBV7-3 and TRBJ1-6; 8 positions agree with TRBD1. The junction had 10 bases not matched to a gene; V was cut back by 5 bases and J by 7 bases. From germline, CDR1 is SGHTA and CDR2 FQGTGA. This CDR3 spans 16 amino acids.

This clonotype appeared many times. The V call is TRBV5-6, the J call TRBJ2-3, with 7 bases aligning to TRBD2. Germline V lookup: CDR1 SGHDT, CDR2 YYEEEE. This CDR3 is 14 amino acids long. V trimming: 7 bases; J trimming: 3 bases; junction bases outside the gene matches: 8. Here the CDR3 reads CASGGGVGTDTQYF. In DNA, the CDR3 is TGTGCCAGCGGTGGGGGGGTAGGTACAGATACGCAGTATTTT.

As regards this clonotype: A read error may be the cause here, since a much bigger clone is one base away. The V call is TRBV10-3, the J call TRBJ2-1; 8 positions match TRBD2. CDR3 length: 14 amino acids. Germline V gene sequence: CDR1 ENHRY, CDR2 SYGVKD. The CDR3 sequence: CATVFSGAYNERFF. The CDR3, as DNA: TGTGCCACGGTATTTAGCGGGGCTTACAATGAGCGGTTCTTC.

This clonotype has just a few counts. CDR3 protein: CASSLRVQADTEAFF. The DNA of the CDR3 is TGCGCCAGCAGCTTGAGAGTACAGGCTGACACTGAAGCTTTCTTT. The chain couples TRBV5-1 to TRBJ1-1; possible D gene TRBD1, 5 bases. V was trimmed by 1 base and J by 3 bases, leaving 13 bases between them. Germline CDR1 and CDR2: SGHRS and YFSETQ. There are 15 residues in the CDR3.

This clonotype was counted many times. The chain combines TRBV30 with TRBJ1-5; D not resolved. With 0 bases removed from V and 2 bases from J, the gap between germline ends came to 11 bases. The CDR3 runs to 15 residues. Germline V gives CDR1 GTSNPN, CDR2 SVGIG (reference sequence). The chain's CDR3 is CAWSVSAPGNQPQHF. The CDR3 nucleotides are TGTGCCTGGAGTGTGAGCGCCCCGGGCAATCAGCCCCAGCATTTT.

This clonotype was picked up many times. This chain uses TRBV5-1 with TRBJ2-3; D gene ambiguous. Trimming cost V 0 bases and J 6 bases, with 8 bases left between them. Germline loops: CDR1 SGHRS, CDR2 YFSETQ. The CDR3 spans 13 residues. The CDR3 DNA follows: TGCGCCAGCAGCTTGGCTAGTACCGATACGCAGTATTTT. It specifies CASSLASTDTQYF.

This clonotype was recorded a few times. The chain employs TRBV19 and TRBJ2-2; the D is unclear. Germline assignment: CDR1 LNHDA and CDR2 SQIVND (reference sequence). V gave up 3 bases and J gave up 1 base, with 9 bases separating them. CDR3 length: 15 residues. The CDR3: CASSIYFRNTGELFF. DNA of the CDR3: TGTGCCAGTAGTATTTATTTTCGGAACACCGGGGAGCTGTTTTTT.

This clonotype was picked up many times. J is TRBJ1-3 and V is TRBV2; D is unresolved. Looked up from germline, CDR1 is SNHLY and CDR2 is FYNNEI. Trimming stripped 3 bases from V and 0 bases from J, with 6 bases between. The CDR3 is 14 residues long. The CDR3 DNA is TGTGCCAGCAGTGAGAGTAGCTCTGGAAACACCATATATTTT. It translates to CASSESSSGNTIYF. The full variable domain, with the rest looked up from reference TRBV2 and TRBJ1-3, is EPEVTQTPSHQVTQMGQEVILRCVPISNHLYFYWYRQILGQKVEFLVSFYNNEISEKSEIFDDQFSVERPDGSNFTLKIRSTKLEDSAMYFCASSESSSGNTIYFGEGSWLTVV.

This clonotype was counted at least ten times. The chain employs TRBV2 and TRBJ2-1; the D is unclear. V was shortened by 5 bases and J by 5 bases, with 10 bases between the two germline ends. The CDR3 has 13 amino acids. In germline, CDR1 is SNHLY, CDR2 FYNNEI. CDR3 coding DNA: TGTGCCAGCAGTTCGGACCGCCACAATGAGCAGTTCTTC. Translating gives CASSSDRHNEQFF.

At least ten counts were recorded for this clonotype. This chain links TRBV4-2 with TRBJ1-1, with a possible D match to TRBD1 (5 bases). Germline V gene sequence: CDR1 LGHNA, CDR2 YNFKEQ. V lost 3 bases, J lost 6 bases, and 17 bases lay in between. The CDR3 covers 15 residues. CDR3 residues: CASSQNVGGLAEAFF. Written as DNA, the CDR3 is TGTGCCAGCAGCCAGAACGTTGGGGGTTTGGCTGAAGCTTTCTTT.

This clonotype was picked up many times. This sequence joins TRBV6-2 or TRBV6-3 and TRBJ2-1; D not resolved. Germline V gene sequence: CDR1 MNHEY, CDR2 SVGEGT. The V gene lost 1 base and the J gene lost 4 bases, with 2 bases spanning the gap. The CDR3 runs to 12 residues. The CDR3 here is CASSYFYNEQFF. The CDR3 nucleotides read TGTGCCAGCAGTTACTTTTACAATGAGCAGTTCTTC.

As regards this clonotype: This CDR3 fails to terminate in the conserved phenylalanine or tryptophan, so it likely reflects a read error. This chain links TRBV7-2 with TRBJ2-5; D remains unclear. Trimming took 1 base from V and 6 from J, leaving 9 bases between them. The length of the CDR3 is 13 residues. CDR1 and CDR2 (germline): SGHTA, FQGNSA. CDR3 sequence reads: CASSLVQRKTQYL. Here the CDR3 DNA reads TGTGCCAGCAGCTTAGTACAGCGCAAGACCCAGTACCTC.

This clonotype was observed at least ten times. The chain carries TRBV28 and TRBJ2-1; TRBD2 agrees at 13 bases. V lost 3 bases and J lost 4; bases outside the gene matches: 9. The germline V gene encodes CDR1 MDHEN and CDR2 SYDVKM. The CDR3 loop spans 18 amino acids. This CDR3 is CASSFLGLAGDRYNEQFF. CDR3 DNA sequence: TGTGCCAGCAGTTTCCTCGGACTAGCGGGAGATAGGTACAATGAGCAGTTCTTC.